This T cell receptor beta chain emerged from a study of blood T cells in healthy people across ages. With V trimmed by 4 bases and J by 8 bases, 8 bases remained unmatched. Germline CDR1 SEHNR, CDR2 FQNEAQ (reference sequence). The CDR3 is 15 amino acids. In its sample, this clonotype was seen a few times. For the second PCR, which ran for 7 to 11 cycles, a sample-barcoded 5' primer and a J-beta primer mix were used. MiXCR, applied by TCRdb to the 5' RACE reads, yields one record per CDR3 protein. The sample yields roughly 1,000,000 distinct CDR3 sequences, under 30% seen once. The same sample was also used in a study of T cells of mothers and their children. This second study says: Every mother produced more than 8 million TCR beta CDR3 reads, whereas every child provided some 3 million. The overlap seen between related mothers and children slightly exceeded that of unrelated pairs, though not significantly.

The rearrangement links TRBV7-9 to TRBJ2-1; TRBD1 matches at 10 bases. What was sequenced was blood. This receptor was obtained from a girl aged 2 to 9 in good health. CDR3 coding DNA: TGTGCCAGCAGCTGGCCGGGACAGGGGTCGCATGAGCAGTTCTTC. It translates to CASSWPGQGSHEQFF. The variable domain in full, with the rest retrieved from reference TRBV7-9 and TRBJ2-1, is DTGVSQNPRHKITKRGQNVTFRCDPISEHNRLYWYRQTLGQGPEFLTYFQNEAQLEKSRLLSDRFSAERPKGSFSTLEIQRTEQGDSAMYLCASSWPGQGSHEQFFGPGTRLTVL.